The 24 T cell receptor beta chains in this list originate from one sample, sequenced in a study of technical replicates of blood from several donors. Repertoires were generated with immunoSEQ multiplex PCR, while TCRdb's copy carries only in-frame clones and drops some. The table records around 58,000 clones, around nine tenths of them present only once. The sequenced sample was PBMCs. The receptors here all came from a human donor in good health. Some clones in this sample may be carry-over from other donors' samples.

V usage is TRBV25-1 and J usage is TRBJ2-1, with TRBD1 identical over 9 bases. The germline CDR1 and CDR2 sequences are MGHDK and SYGVNS. Trimming cost V 6 bases and J 6 bases; bases outside gene matches: 9. This CDR3 has 15 residues. In DNA, the CDR3 is TGTGCCAGCAGCGCGTGGGACAGGGTTCGCAATGAGCAGTTCTTC. It yields the protein CASSAWDRVRNEQFF. Based on the CDR3 plus reference TRBV25-1 and TRBJ2-1, the full variable domain is EADIYQTPRYLVIGTGKKITLECSQTMGHDKMYWYQQDPGMELHLIHYSYGVNSTEKGDLSSESTVSRIRTEHFPLTLESARPSHTSQYLCASSAWDRVRNEQFFGPGTRLTVL.

This chain joins TRBV29-1 and TRBJ2-3; 9 nucleotides match TRBD1. The V gene end was trimmed by 6 bases and the J gene end by 1 base; junction bases not matched to a gene: 8. The CDR3 spans 15 residues. The germline V gene encodes CDR1 SQVTM and CDR2 ANQGSEA. CDR3 bases: TGCAGCGTCGCCCGACAGGGGGGGGGCACAGATACGCAGTATTTT. It is translated as CSVARQGGGTDTQYF.

The chain links TRBV4-1 to TRBJ2-2; 10 positions match TRBD2. The CDR3 contains 15 residues. Looked up from germline, CDR1 is MGHRA and CDR2 is YSYEKL. V lost 6 bases and J lost 3; bases outside the gene matches: 4. The CDR3 DNA follows: TGCGCCAGCAGGGAGCGGGAGGGCCACACCGGGGAGCTGTTTTTT. Translation: CASREREGHTGELFF.

This chain connects TRBV30 to TRBJ1-6; 9 nucleotides agree with TRBD1. Germline CDR1 and CDR2: GTSNPN and SVGIG (reference sequence). There are 16 residues in the CDR3. With 2 bases clipped from V and 3 bases from J, the junction kept 5 bases outside the gene matches. CDR3: CAWSLGQGGYNSPLHF. The CDR3 region has the DNA TGTGCCTGGAGTCTGGGACAGGGAGGCTATAATTCACCCCTCCACTTT.

The chain joins TRBV6-6 to TRBJ2-1; a weak D match, TRBD2 (5 bases). Germline CDR1 is MNHNY and CDR2 is SVGAGI (reference sequence). The germline V and J ends were trimmed by 6 bases and 6 bases, with 6 bases remaining between them. The CDR3 consists of 11 residues. The CDR3: CASSTSNEQFF. In DNA, the CDR3 is TGTGCCAGCAGCACTAGCAATGAGCAGTTCTTC.

This chain joins TRBV4-3 and TRBJ2-2; 10 positions agree with TRBD2. The ends lost 8 bases at V and 0 bases at J; junction bases unmatched: 9. Germline assignment: CDR1 LGHNA and CDR2 YSLEER. The CDR3 totals 17 residues. The CDR3 here is CASQPSGGDPNTGELFF. The DNA of the CDR3 is TGCGCCAGCCAACCGAGCGGGGGGGACCCGAACACCGGGGAGCTGTTTTTT.

The sample holds one count of this clone. The CDR3 bases are TGTGCCAGCAGGGAGACTAGCGGGGGGGCGAACACCGGGGAGCTGTTTTTT. This translates into CASRETSGGANTGELFF. The chain has TRBV7-2 and TRBJ2-2; 14 positions match TRBD2. The CDR3 runs 17 residues. V shed 6 bases, J shed 0 bases, and the junction held 3 bases outside the gene matches. The germline V gene encodes CDR1 SGHTA and CDR2 FQGNSA.

This clone was detected only once. The chain links TRBV6-5 to TRBJ2-4; D gene uncertain. CDR1 MNHEY and CDR2 SVGAGI come from the germline V gene. Trimming removed 0 bases from V and 0 bases from J, with 9 bases in between. The CDR3 has 16 amino acids. The CDR3 bases are TGTGCCAGCAGTTACTCGATCGCGAAAGCCAAAAACATTCAGTACTTC. It specifies CASSYSIAKAKNIQYF.

This clone was observed at least ten times. CDR3 sequence (DNA): TGTGCCAGTAGTCGGACAGGGGGAACATTGGAGCAGTACTTC. It is translated as CASSRTGGTLEQYF. The J gene is TRBJ2-7, the V gene TRBV19; TRBD1 matches 10 bases. V shed 5 bases and J 7 bases; nucleotides not matched to a gene: 8. In germline, CDR1 is LNHDA, CDR2 SQIVND (reference sequence). The CDR3 is 14 amino acids.

In this sample, this clone turned up once. The rearrangement uses TRBV5-1 and TRBJ2-3; 8 nucleotides agree with TRBD2. Per the germline V gene, CDR1 is SGHRS and CDR2 is YFSETQ. V lost 4 bases to trimming and J lost 0 bases; unmatched junction nucleotides: 4. This CDR3 has 15 amino acids. CDR3 loop: CASSPTSASTDTQYF. For the CDR3, the DNA is TGCGCCAGCAGCCCGACTAGCGCTAGCACAGATACGCAGTATTTT. The variable domain in full, with the rest retrieved from reference TRBV5-1 and TRBJ2-3, is KAGVTQTPRYLIKTRGQQVTLSCSPISGHRSVSWYQQTPGQGLQFLFEYFSETQRNKGNFPGRFSGRQFSNSRSEMNVSTLELGDSALYLCASSPTSASTDTQYFGPGTRLTVL.

This chain joins TRBV7-3 and TRBJ2-5; 7 positions agree with TRBD1. The CDR3 consists of 15 residues. Germline V lookup: CDR1 SGHTA, CDR2 FQGTGA. Trimming cost V 5 bases and J 4 bases; bases outside gene matches: 10. CDR3 sequence: CASSQGGWALETQYF. DNA of the CDR3: TGTGCCAGCAGCCAAGGGGGCTGGGCGTTAGAGACCCAGTACTTC.

This chain links TRBV2 with TRBJ2-7, with 10 bases matching TRBD1. The germline CDR1 and CDR2 sequences are SNHLY and FYNNEI. The CDR3 runs to 14 residues. The V and J ends lost 5 bases and 3 bases, in that order; junction bases with no gene match: 4. The chain's CDR3 is CASSKTGGSYEQYF. Here the CDR3 DNA reads TGTGCCAGCAGTAAGACAGGGGGCAGCTACGAGCAGTACTTC.

This chain uses TRBV5-1 with TRBJ2-5, with TRBD2 matching 8 bases. The CDR3 is 15 residues long. V was pared by 0 bases and J by 4 bases, with 5 bases of the junction left unmatched. CDR1 SGHRS and CDR2 YFSETQ come from the germline V gene. This chain's CDR3 is CASSLETGGGETQYF. CDR3 sequence (DNA): TGCGCCAGCAGCTTGGAAACGGGAGGGGGAGAGACCCAGTACTTC.

The chain recombines TRBV11-2 with TRBJ2-1; D gene ambiguous. CDR1 SGHAT and CDR2 FQNNGV come from the germline V gene. This CDR3 is built from 17 residues. Trimming took off 4 bases at V and 7 bases at J, with 23 bases between the two ends. The CDR3 nucleotides are TGTGCCAGCAGCTCGTCGACAAGTATAGTCCCAACGAATGAGCAGTTCTTC. It codes for CASSSSTSIVPTNEQFF.

The chain combines TRBV7-3 with TRBJ2-3, with D hard to call. The germline V and J ends were trimmed by 3 bases and 9 bases, with 16 bases remaining between them. The CDR3 sequence is 14 residues long. Germline loops: CDR1 SGHTA, CDR2 FQGTGA. The CDR3: CASSLSQRSSTQYF. Here the CDR3 DNA reads TGTGCCAGCAGCTTGAGCCAAAGATCGAGCACGCAGTATTTT.

This chain connects TRBV21-1 to TRBJ2-2; the listed D gene, TRBD2, was not tested against the DNA. TRBV21-1 is tagged as a pseudogene. This CDR3 has 17 residues. The CDR3 sequence is CASSGKTSGRNTGELFF. CDR3 nucleotide sequence: TGTGCCAGCAGCGGAAAGACTAGCGGGAGAAACACCGGGGAGCTGTTTTTT.

V and J are TRBV2 and TRBJ2-1, with D unclear. Trimming took off 6 bases at V and 2 bases at J, with 14 bases between the two ends. Germline V gives CDR1 SNHLY, CDR2 FYNNEI. This CDR3 region has 15 residues. In DNA, the CDR3 is TGTGCCAGCAGGCCGGCTGCTGAGGCCTACAATGAGCAGTTCTTC. Protein: CASRPAAEAYNEQFF.

The chain uses TRBV18 and TRBJ1-5; 9 bases align to TRBD1. The CDR3 is 17 amino acids. V trimming: 2 bases; J trimming: 0 bases; junction bases outside the gene matches: 5. Looked up from germline, CDR1 is KGHSH and CDR2 is LQKENI. This CDR3 reads CASSPNTGGGSNQPQHF. Written as DNA, the CDR3 is TGTGCCAGCTCACCAAACACAGGGGGCGGTAGCAATCAGCCCCAGCATTTT.

The V call is TRBV7-6, the J call TRBJ2-5; 8 bases are a match to TRBD2. The V and J ends lost 4 bases and 5 bases, in that order; junction bases with no gene match: 6. Germline assignment: CDR1 SGHVS and CDR2 FNYEAQ. The CDR3 is made up of 14 amino acids. The CDR3 DNA reads TGTGCCAGCAGCTCATTGACTAGCGTGGAGACCCAGTACTTC. Translated, it gives CASSSLTSVETQYF.

The chain has TRBV2 and TRBJ2-6; perhaps TRBD2 as D (6 bases). Trimming left V 11 bases short and J 0 bases short, with 17 bases between. The germline CDR1 and CDR2 sequences are SNHLY and FYNNEI. This CDR3 has 16 amino acids. The CDR3 nucleotides read TGTGCCGCCACCCCGGGAGCTCGCTCTGGGGCCAACGTCCTGACTTTC. Its protein product is CAATPGARSGANVLTF.

The CDR3 DNA is TGTGCCAGCAGCGACCTCGCACGGACAGCCCTGGGTAATGAGCAGTTCTTC. This gives the protein CASSDLARTALGNEQFF. The chain carries TRBV5-6 and TRBJ2-1; perhaps TRBD1 as D (6 bases). V was trimmed by 4 bases and J by 7 bases, leaving 24 bases between them. The CDR3 sequence is 17 residues long. The germline gives CDR1 SGHDT, CDR2 YYEEEE.

This sequence joins TRBV6-4 and TRBJ2-7, with 10 nucleotides matching TRBD1. From germline, CDR1 is MRHNA and CDR2 SNTAGT. V lost 3 bases to trimming and J lost 5 bases; unmatched junction nucleotides: 1. This CDR3 is built from 13 residues. CDR3 in DNA: TGTGCCAGCAGTGAAGGGACAGGGGACGAGCAGTACTTC. Its protein product is CASSEGTGDEQYF.

The chain combines TRBV7-6 with TRBJ1-2, with a tentative D call TRBD1 (6 bases). Germline V CDR1 and CDR2: SGHVS, FNYEAQ. There are 15 residues in the CDR3. V lost 2 bases, J lost 2 bases, and 12 bases lay in between. CDR3 sequence reads: CASSLRQGRNYGYTF. CDR3 coding DNA: TGTGCCAGCAGCTTACGTCAGGGGCGCAACTATGGCTACACCTTC.

The V and J genes are TRBV6-5 and TRBJ2-6; D is undetermined. This CDR3 is built from 13 residues. The germline gives CDR1 MNHEY, CDR2 SVGAGI. V was pared by 4 bases and J by 3 bases, with 4 bases between. CDR3 residues: CASSSVGANVLTF. The CDR3 DNA sequence: TGTGCCAGCAGTTCAGTTGGGGCCAACGTCCTGACTTTC.